Sequencing of this T cell receptor (beta chain) was carried out in a study of T cells in Graves' hyperthyroidism and ophthalmopathy. Lactation, pregnancy, other autoimmune disease or uncontrolled infection excluded patients. The CDR3 covers 15 residues. Germline trimming cut 2 bases from V and 2 bases from J; bases unmatched to any gene: 3. This clonotype turned up a few times. The TCR beta CDR3 regions underwent amplification using RNA transcripts as the source. HTBI primers were the set used in a first-round RT-PCR of the TCR CDR3. TCRdb re-called the multiplex PCR reads with MiXCR, one entry per CDR3 protein. The repertoire holds around 340,000 distinct CDR3 sequences, with approximately 13% as singletons.

The genes are TRBV12-3 or TRBV12-4 and TRBJ2-3, with TRBD2 matching over 8 bases. Material: blood. This clonotype originated in a woman aged 25 to 39 with Graves' hyperthyroidism. In DNA, the CDR3 is TGTGCCAGCAGTTTACAAGCGGGAGTCACAGATACGCAGTATTTT. This encodes CASSLQAGVTDTQYF.